These 10 T cell receptor beta chains were sequenced from one sample in a study of somatic mutations in cytotoxic T cells in rheumatoid arthritis. Method: immunoSEQ multiplex PCR; TCRdb's copy keeps in-frame clones and lacks some. The sample carries just under 30,000 clones, around 87% recorded once. Sample: CD8+ T cells sorted from blood. These receptors were collected from an adult with rheumatoid arthritis.

This clone was seen a few times. The J gene is TRBJ1-1, the V gene TRBV29-1; no clear D gene. Germline V gene lookup returns CDR1 SQVTM and CDR2 ANQGSEA. The V and J ends lost 5 bases and 1 base respectively, with 8 bases between them. The CDR3 extends over 12 amino acids. CDR3 nucleotides: TGCAGCGTTTTCCCCGGGAACACTGAAGCTTTCTTT. As protein: CSVFPGNTEAFF.

This clone was found once. The rearrangement links TRBV7-9 to TRBJ2-2; 8 bases align to TRBD1. The CDR3 runs 16 residues. CDR1 SEHNR and CDR2 FQNEAQ come from the germline V gene (reference sequence). The ends lost 7 bases at V and 3 bases at J; junction bases unmatched: 10. The CDR3 region has the DNA TGTGCCAGCAACACCATTCAGGGGGCGGACACCGGGGAGCTGTTTTTT. It is translated as CASNTIQGADTGELFF.

This clone appeared a few times. V is TRBV7-2 and J is TRBJ2-1, with 12 bases identical to TRBD2. The CDR3 is 17 amino acids. From germline, CDR1 is SGHTA and CDR2 FQGNSA. Trimming cost V 5 bases and J 8 bases; bases outside gene matches: 13. CDR3 sequence: CASSHTSGGTIGYEQFF. The CDR3 coding sequence is TGTGCCAGCAGCCATACTAGCGGGGGGACAATTGGGTATGAGCAGTTCTTC.

The chain joins TRBV29-1 to TRBJ2-7; D not certain. Trimming left V 7 bases short and J 6 bases short, with 13 bases between. The germline V gene encodes CDR1 SQVTM and CDR2 ANQGSEA. The CDR3 is 11 amino acids. CDR3 sequence (DNA): TGCAGCGGAGCCTTATTGGGCGAGCAGTACTTC. It is translated as CSGALLGEQYF.

The rearrangement links TRBV6-1 to TRBJ1-1, with unresolved D. The CDR3 loop spans 12 amino acids. V was cut by 7 bases and J by 5 bases, with 11 bases left in between. CDR1 and CDR2 from the germline V gene are MNHNS and SASEGT. The CDR3 loop is CASTETRTEAFF. The CDR3 DNA follows: TGTGCCAGCACAGAGACGCGGACTGAAGCTTTCTTT.

This chain joins TRBV4-3 and TRBJ2-1, with TRBD1 matching over 7 bases. The CDR3 has 16 residues. CDR1 is LGHNA, CDR2 YSLEER, per germline. V lost 0 bases and J lost 2; bases outside the gene matches: 4. CDR3 coding DNA: TGCGCCAGCAGCCAAGATTGGCAGGGGGCCTACAATGAGCAGTTCTTC. This codes for CASSQDWQGAYNEQFF.

The J gene is TRBJ1-5, the V gene TRBV6-5; D is unresolved. Germline CDR1 MNHEY, CDR2 SVGAGI. V lost 2 bases, J lost 4 bases, and 6 bases lay in between. The CDR3 contains 13 residues. CDR3 loop: CASSYNANQPQHF. CDR3 bases: TGTGCCAGCAGTTACAACGCGAATCAGCCCCAGCATTTT.

This clone appeared once. The gene calls are TRBV13 and TRBJ2-7; no definite D call. Germline-derived CDR1 and CDR2 are PRHDT and FYEKMQ (reference sequence). The ends were cut back, 6 bases at V and 3 bases at J, with 9 bases in the middle. This CDR3 contains 12 residues. The CDR3 DNA is TGTGCCAGCAGTGAATTCAGCTACGAGCAGTACTTC. It codes for CASSEFSYEQYF. The complete variable domain, with remaining parts taken from reference TRBV13 and TRBJ2-7, reads AAGVIQSPRHLIKEKRETATLKCYPIPRHDTVYWYQQGPGQDPQFLISFYEKMQSDKGSIPDRFSAQQFSDYHSELNMSSLELGDSALYFCASSEFSYEQYFGPGTRLTVT.

The chain uses TRBV7-9 and TRBJ2-1; D unresolved. Germline V gives CDR1 SEHNR, CDR2 FQNEAQ (reference sequence). V was clipped by 6 bases and J by 4 bases, with 13 bases between them. The length of the CDR3 is 14 residues. The CDR3: CASRAPYWYNEQFF. As DNA, the CDR3 is TGTGCCAGCAGGGCCCCATACTGGTACAATGAGCAGTTCTTC.

The genes are TRBV5-6 and TRBJ2-3; 13 bases map to TRBD2. CDR1 is SGHDT, CDR2 YYEEEE, per germline. CDR3 size: 16 residues. J gave up 4 bases and V 3 bases, and 5 bases lay outside the gene matches. CDR3 sequence (DNA): TGTGCCAGCAGCTCCGGGACTAGCGGGGCCGCAGATACGCAGTATTTT. It specifies CASSSGTSGAADTQYF.